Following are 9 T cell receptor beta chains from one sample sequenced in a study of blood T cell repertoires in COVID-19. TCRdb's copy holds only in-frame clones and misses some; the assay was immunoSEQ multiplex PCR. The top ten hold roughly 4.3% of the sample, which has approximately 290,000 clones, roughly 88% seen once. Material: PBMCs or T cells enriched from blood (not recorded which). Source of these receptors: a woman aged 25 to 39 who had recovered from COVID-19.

The CDR3 protein is CASSQGRENTEAFF. DNA of the CDR3: TGCGCCAGCAGCCAAGGGAGGGAAAACACTGAAGCTTTCTTT. The chain recombines TRBV4-1 with TRBJ1-1, with D uncertain. The CDR3 is 14 residues long. Trimming stripped 1 base from V and 2 bases from J, with 8 bases between. Germline loops: CDR1 MGHRA, CDR2 YSYEKL.

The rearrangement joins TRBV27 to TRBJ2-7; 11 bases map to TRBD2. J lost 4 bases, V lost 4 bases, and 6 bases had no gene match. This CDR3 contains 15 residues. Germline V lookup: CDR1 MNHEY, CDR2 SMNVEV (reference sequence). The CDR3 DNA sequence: TGTGCCAGCAGTTCCGTAGCGGGAGGGCCATACGAGCAGTACTTC. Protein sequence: CASSSVAGGPYEQYF.

This CDR3 is CASSLMPGSYEQYF. The CDR3 nucleotides read TGTGCCAGCAGCCTTATGCCAGGCTCCTACGAGCAGTACTTC. This rearrangement joins TRBV11-3 to TRBJ2-7; no reliable D call. The germline V gene encodes CDR1 SGHNT and CDR2 YENEEA. V was shortened by 5 bases and J by 0 bases, with 11 bases between the two germline ends. The length of the CDR3 is 14 residues.

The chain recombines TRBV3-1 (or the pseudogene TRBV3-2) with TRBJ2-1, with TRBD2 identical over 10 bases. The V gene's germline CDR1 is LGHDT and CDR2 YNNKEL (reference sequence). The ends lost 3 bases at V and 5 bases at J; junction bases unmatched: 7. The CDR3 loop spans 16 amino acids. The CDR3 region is CASSQELAGFNNEQFF. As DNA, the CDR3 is TGTGCCAGCAGCCAGGAACTAGCGGGATTCAACAATGAGCAGTTCTTC.

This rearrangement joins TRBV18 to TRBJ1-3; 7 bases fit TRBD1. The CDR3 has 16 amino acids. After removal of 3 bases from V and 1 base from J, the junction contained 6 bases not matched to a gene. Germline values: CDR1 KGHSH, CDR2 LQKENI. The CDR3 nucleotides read TGTGCCAGCTCACCCATACAGGGGTCATCTGGAAACACCATATATTTT. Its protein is CASSPIQGSSGNTIYF. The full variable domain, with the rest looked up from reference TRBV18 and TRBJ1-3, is NAGVMQNPRHLVRRRGQEARLRCSPMKGHSHVYWYRQLPEEGLKFMVYLQKENIIDESGMPKERFSAEFPKEGPSILRIQQVVRGDSAAYFCASSPIQGSSGNTIYFGEGSWLTVV.

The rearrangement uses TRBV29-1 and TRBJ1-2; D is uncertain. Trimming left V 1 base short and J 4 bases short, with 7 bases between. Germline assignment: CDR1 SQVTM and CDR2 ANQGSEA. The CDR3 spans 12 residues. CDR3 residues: CSVEGGFYGYTF. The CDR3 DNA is TGCAGCGTTGAAGGAGGATTCTATGGCTACACCTTC.

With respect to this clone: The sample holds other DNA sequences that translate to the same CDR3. The CDR3 here is CASSAGLAGPYEQYF. As DNA, the CDR3 is TGTGCCAGCAGCGCGGGACTAGCGGGTCCCTACGAGCAGTACTTC. This sequence joins TRBV9 and TRBJ2-7; TRBD2 matches 12 bases. Germline assignment: CDR1 SGDLS and CDR2 YYNGEE. This CDR3 spans 15 amino acids. V shed 3 bases, J shed 2 bases, and the junction held 3 bases outside the gene matches.

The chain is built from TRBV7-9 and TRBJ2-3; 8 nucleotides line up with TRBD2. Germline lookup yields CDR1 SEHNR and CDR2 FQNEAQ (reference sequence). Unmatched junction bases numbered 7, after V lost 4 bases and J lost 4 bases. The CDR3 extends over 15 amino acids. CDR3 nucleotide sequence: TGTGCCAGCAGCTCCCGCCCGGGACTAGCAGATACGCAGTATTTT. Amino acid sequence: CASSSRPGLADTQYF.

Here the CDR3 DNA reads TGTGCCATCAGTGAACGGGGGAGGGACACTGAAGCTTTCTTT. Translating gives CAISERGRDTEAFF. The chain recombines TRBV10-3 with TRBJ1-1; TRBD1 might be the D (5 bases). Germline assignment: CDR1 ENHRY and CDR2 SYGVKD. Trimming took off 3 bases at V and 3 bases at J, with 11 bases between the two ends. The CDR3 spans 14 residues.